The 5 T cell receptor beta chains given below trace back to one sample, sequenced in a study of shared clonotypes between healthy human individuals. TCRdb keeps only in-frame clones here, not all; method: immunoSEQ multiplex PCR. The table has some 1,600,000 clones, 98% seen once. Material: naive CD4+ T cells sorted from blood. Described subset: CD45RA+ positively selected. These TCRs come from a man aged 25-45 years in good health.

This sequence joins TRBV4-2 and TRBJ2-7, with TRBD1 identical over 9 bases. Per the germline V gene, CDR1 is LGHNA and CDR2 is YNFKEQ. This CDR3 contains 16 residues. The V gene end was trimmed by 4 bases and the J gene end by 3 bases; junction bases not matched to a gene: 10. The CDR3 coding sequence is TGTGCCAGCAGCCGACCCGGACAGGGGAAGCACTACGAGCAGTACTTC. It yields the protein CASSRPGQGKHYEQYF.

This clone was observed a single time. V gene TRBV4-3 combines with J gene TRBJ2-3; TRBD2 agrees at 8 bases. This CDR3 comprises 16 residues. CDR1 and CDR2 from the germline V gene are LGHNA and YSLEER. V dropped 3 bases and J dropped 6; count of bases not matched to a gene: 11. CDR3 amino acids: CASSHTGTSGFDTQYF. In DNA, the CDR3 is TGCGCCAGCAGCCATACCGGGACTAGTGGTTTCGATACGCAGTATTTT.

The chain recombines TRBV5-6 with TRBJ1-2; 7 bases agree with TRBD1. CDR3 length: 17 amino acids. Trimming removed 4 bases from V and 7 bases from J; junction bases left unmatched: 19. CDR1 is SGHDT, CDR2 YYEEEE, per germline. The CDR3 is CASSPVRTGDFIVGYTF. Here the CDR3 DNA reads TGTGCCAGCAGCCCGGTGAGAACAGGGGACTTTATCGTTGGCTACACCTTC.

This chain connects TRBV7-2 to TRBJ2-1, with 8 bases aligning to TRBD2. Germline trimming cut 3 bases from V and 0 bases from J; bases unmatched to any gene: 4. The CDR3 has 16 residues. Germline V lookup: CDR1 SGHTA, CDR2 FQGNSA. The CDR3 is CASSLSSGSSYNEQFF. CDR3 nucleotides: TGTGCCAGCAGCTTGTCGAGCGGGAGCTCCTACAATGAGCAGTTCTTC.

A remark on this clone: One junction end does not reproduce the germline sequence, and a read error may be involved. The V and J genes are TRBV9 and TRBJ1-3, with D tentatively TRBD1 (5 bases). The CDR3 contains 17 residues. The germline CDR1 and CDR2 sequences are SGDLS and YYNGEE. For the CDR3, the DNA is TGTGCCAGCAGCGTAGATCCCCAGGGCAGTTTATTACCGGAGAGGGATTTT. This encodes CASSVDPQGSLLPERDF.